This T cell receptor beta chain is drawn from a study of regulatory T cells in long-lasting Graves disease. Study-wide points: Less diverse TCR repertoires were seen in persistent Graves' patients than in newly diagnosed ones.

V lost 5 bases, J lost 4 bases, and 9 bases lay in between. This CDR3 region has 13 residues. Per germline, CDR1 SGHAT and CDR2 FQNNGV. This clonotype has just a few counts. Antigen: not known. The sample's time point: newly diagnosed GD, antithyroid drugs for less than 3 months. RNA extracted from PBMCs served as the sequencing template. One endocrinology department in Xi'an, China, was where patients came from. Arm-PCR of CDR3 regions and iRepertoire HTBI primers were the basis on which TCR beta libraries were built. TCRdb redid the calling of the multiplex PCR reads with MiXCR, one entry per CDR3 protein. The repertoire holds about 560,000 distinct CDR3 sequences, with about 16% as singletons. The same specimen was also included in a second study, on T cells in Graves' hyperthyroidism and ophthalmopathy. From that report: First-round RT-PCR targeting the TCR CDR3 was performed with the HTBI primer set.

This sample comprised peripheral blood mononuclear cells (PBMCs), obtained at new diagnosis, from a patient treated with antithyroid drugs. The rearrangement links TRBV11-2 to TRBJ2-1; a weak D match, TRBD2 (6 bases). The TCR comes from a man aged 18 to 30 with Graves disease. Here the CDR3 reads CASSRTTYNEQFF. The CDR3 bases are TGTGCCAGCAGCAGGACTACGTACAATGAGCAGTTCTTC. The whole variable domain, remainder taken from reference TRBV11-2 and TRBJ2-1, is EAGVAQSPRYKIIEKRQSVAFWCNPISGHATLYWYQQILGQGPKLLIQFQNNGVVDDSQLPKDRFSAERLKGVDSTLKIQPAKLEDSAVYLCASSRTTYNEQFFGPGTRLTVL.